Detailed here is one T cell receptor (beta chain). Its antigen is undetermined. Germline V gene lookup returns CDR1 SGHNT and CDR2 YENEEA. V was clipped by 5 bases and J by 1 base; unmatched bases: 4. CDR3 length equals 16 residues. This sample is drawn from a study of T-cell memory formation after mild COVID-19. General observations from the study: Most CD4+ clones that shrank were in CM and EM, while CD8+ ones turned up in EMRA. Second-wave clones that peaked on day 37 lacked confirmed SARS-CoV-2 specificity.

Amplification by 5'RACE using constant-segment primers produced TCR alpha and TCR beta cDNA libraries that carried sample barcodes and UMIs. MiXCR, run by TCRdb on the 5' RACE reads, gives a single entry per CDR3 protein. The sample includes hundreds of thousands of distinct CDR3 sequences, around 27% of them seen just once. J is TRBJ2-2 and V is TRBV11-3, with TRBD2 matching over 10 bases. This sequence originates from an adult woman who had mild COVID-19 (a few samples of this study predate the infection). Cell type and time point are not known. Source material: PBMCs or a T cell subset sorted from them (not recorded which). The DNA of the CDR3 is TGTGCCAGCAGCCTCTGGACTAGCGGGAACACCGGGGAGCTGTTTTTT. Its translation: CASSLWTSGNTGELFF. The variable domain in full, completed from reference TRBV11-3 and TRBJ2-2, reads EAGVVQSPRYKIIEKKQPVAFWCNPISGHNTLYWYLQNLGQGPELLIRYENEEAVDDSQLPKDRFSAERLKGVDSTLKIQPAELGDSAVYLCASSLWTSGNTGELFFGEGSRLTVL.